This T cell receptor beta chain was recovered during a study of regulatory T cells in long-lasting Graves disease. Study-level information: Persistent Graves' disease meant over 5 years of antithyroid drugs with positive TSH receptor antibodies.

The time point here: persistent/refractory GD, antithyroid drugs over 5 years with positive TRAb. Extracted RNA from PBMCs served as the source of the TCR library. V was pared by 4 bases and J by 2 bases, with 10 bases between. The CDR3 spans 13 residues. Germline CDR1 SGHRS, CDR2 YFSETQ. Construction of the TCR beta libraries employed iRepertoire HTBI primers in conjunction with Arm-PCR of CDR3 regions. TCRdb called the multiplex PCR reads again in MiXCR, with one record for every CDR3 protein. Here the sample spans roughly 300,000 distinct CDR3 sequences, roughly 21% being singletons. The sequence was obtained from a female donor with Graves disease. The starting material was peripheral blood mononuclear cells (PBMCs), obtained when the disease was refractory, from a patient treated with antithyroid drugs. The chain links TRBV5-1 to TRBJ2-7, with TRBD2 as a possible D gene (5 bases). The CDR3 loop is CASSVDGAYEQYF. The DNA for the CDR3 is TGCGCCAGCAGCGTGGACGGGGCCTACGAGCAGTACTTC.